This record concerns one TCR beta chain sequence. Its antigen remains unidentified. The data originate from a study of cytomegalovirus exposure and HLA in healthy donors. Findings of the study overall: Reportedly, a later analysis found an Asian-associated ancestry cluster had fewer N-insertions than the roughly 670-donor mean.

60 Vbeta and 13 Jbeta primers were used in PCR. Method: immunoSEQ multiplex PCR; TCRdb's copy keeps in-frame clones and lacks some. The repertoire includes about 140,000 clones, around 66% of them detected once, and around 6% sits in the top ten. The CDR3 contains 16 residues. Germline lookup yields CDR1 SGHRS and CDR2 YFSETQ. V shed 4 bases and J 1 base; nucleotides not matched to a gene: 7. The rearrangement uses TRBV5-1 and TRBJ2-2; 7 bases map to TRBD1. Sequenced sample: PBMCs. The TCR was taken from a woman aged 60-75 years in good health and CMV-seronegative. The CDR3 region has the DNA TGCGCCAGCAGCAGACAGGGAAATCTGAACACCGGGGAGCTGTTTTTT. This encodes CASSRQGNLNTGELFF.